The rows below give T cell receptor beta chains drawn from one sample of a study of vaccination effects on CD4 cells after COVID-19. This table comes from immunoSEQ multiplex PCR, and its TCRdb copy is limited to in-frame clones, with some not included. The sample carries 25,000 to 35,000 clones, over 70% recorded once. The antigens these receptors bind are not known. The specimen was CD4+ T cells from PBMCs cultured with SARS-CoV-2 spike peptides, collected before COVID-19 vaccination. Receptors originate from a human donor who received a COVID-19 vaccine. Both conserved end residues are part of each CDR3. Each record gives: clone size, V gene, J gene, D gene, CDR3 DNA, CDR3 protein. D genes are given only for firm matches. The size of a clone is reported for some rows only, either as once, few or many, or as a class for expanded clones.

>NA|TRBV27|TRBJ1-1|NA
TGTGCCAGCAGTTTGCGACTGAACACTGAAGCTTTCTTT
CASSLRLNTEAFF
>once|TRBV2|TRBJ2-1|TRBD2
TGTGCCAGCAGTGAACAGGGAGGGCGGCATGAGCAGTTCTTC
CASSEQGGRHEQFF
>NA|TRBV6-4|TRBJ1-2|TRBD1
TGTGCCAGCAGAGGACAGGGGGCTAACTATGGCTACACCTTC
CASRGQGANYGYTF
>NA|TRBV6-5|TRBJ1-2|NA
TGTGCCAGCACAGCCCGACGGCAGCAGAACTATGGCTACACCTTC
CASTARRQQNYGYTF
>NA|TRBV5-1|TRBJ2-2|TRBD1
TGCGCCAGCAGCGGGACAGTTTCCGCGAACACCGGGGAGCTGTTTTTT
CASSGTVSANTGELFF
>NA|TRBV7-2|TRBJ2-1|NA
TGTGCCAGCAGTCTGGGCCTCGTTGAGCAGTTCTTC
CASSLGLVEQFF
>NA|TRBV3-1/TRBV3-2|TRBJ1-6|NA
TGTGCCAGCAGTCCGAGAGGGCGAAATTCACCCCTCCACTTT
CASSPRGRNSPLHF
>once|TRBV2|TRBJ2-2|NA
TGTGCCAGCAGTGTGGACAGGGAGGGAACCGGGGAGCTGTTTTTT
CASSVDREGTGELFF
>NA|TRBV3-1/TRBV3-2|TRBJ1-2|TRBD1
TGTGCCAGCAGCCCGTCCGGGACAGGCTATGGCTACACCTTC
CASSPSGTGYGYTF
>few|TRBV7-9|TRBJ1-1|TRBD1
TGTGCCAGCAGCCCACAGGGGAGGGAGGACACTGAAGCTTTCTTT
CASSPQGREDTEAFF
>NA|TRBV7-2|TRBJ2-1|TRBD1
TGTGCCAGCAGCTTTGGGACAGGGAGGTACAATGAGCAGTTCTTC
CASSFGTGRYNEQFF
>NA|TRBV4-2|TRBJ1-1|NA
TGTGCCAGCAGCCAAGTGGGAACTGAAGCTTTCTTT
CASSQVGTEAFF
>few|TRBV6-5|TRBJ1-3|TRBD1
TGTGCCAGCAGCAGGACAGGGGACGGAAACACCATATATTTT
CASSRTGDGNTIYF
>few|TRBV28|TRBJ1-5|NA
TGTGCCAGCAGTCTCGCTCACAGGGTGAATCAGCCCCAGCATTTT
CASSLAHRVNQPQHF
>few|TRBV6-2/TRBV6-3|TRBJ2-3|NA
TGTGCCAGCAGCCCCATGGGGGTGAGCACAGATACGCAGTATTTT
CASSPMGVSTDTQYF
>NA|TRBV6-5|TRBJ2-3|TRBD1
TGTGCCAGCAGCGCAGGGGGCTTCACAGATACGCAGTATTTT
CASSAGGFTDTQYF
>NA|TRBV2|TRBJ2-5|TRBD1
TGTGCCAGCAGTGCTGACAGGGCCCAAGAGACCCAGTACTTC
CASSADRAQETQYF
>NA|TRBV7-2|TRBJ2-3|NA
TGTGCCAGCAGCGTCCCTAGCACAGATACGCAGTATTTT
CASSVPSTDTQYF
>NA|TRBV13|TRBJ1-1|NA
TGTGCCAGCAGGAGACACAGGAACACTGAAGCTTTCTTT
CASRRHRNTEAFF
>NA|TRBV2|TRBJ2-5|TRBD2
TGTGCCAGCAGTCGGACTAGCGGGGGGGCCTATGAGACCCAGTACTTC
CASSRTSGGAYETQYF
>NA|TRBV29-1|TRBJ1-1|NA
TGCAGCGGCCACTCAAACACTGAAGCTTTCTTT
CSGHSNTEAFF
>NA|TRBV2|TRBJ2-7|NA
TGTGCCAGCAGCCGGGCCCTTTACGAGCAGTACTTC
CASSRALYEQYF
>NA|TRBV19|TRBJ2-2|TRBD1
TGTGCCACCAAAACGGGACAGGGCCCCGGGGAGCTGTTTTTT
CATKTGQGPGELFF
>few|TRBV7-8|TRBJ2-7|NA
TGTGCCAGCAGCCTGGTGGGGGGGCCCTCCTACGAGCAGTACTTC
CASSLVGGPSYEQYF
>NA|TRBV6-5|TRBJ1-4|TRBD1
TGTGCCAGCAAGGGGGGGACAGGGGGTGAAAAACTGTTTTTT
CASKGGTGGEKLFF
>NA|TRBV6-6|TRBJ1-6|NA
TGTGCCAGCAGGCTAGACGGGGCTGATAATTCACCCCTCCACTTT
CASRLDGADNSPLHF
>NA|TRBV2|TRBJ2-1|TRBD2
TGTGCCAGCAGTGAAGGCAGGATTCCGGGGGGTGAGCAGTTCTTC
CASSEGRIPGGEQFF
>once|TRBV7-9|TRBJ1-1|NA
TGTGCCAGCAGCTTAGGTGCAGGGACTAGGACTGAAGCTTTCTTT
CASSLGAGTRTEAFF
>NA|TRBV19|TRBJ1-4|NA
TGTGCCAGTAGCCTGACAGCTATCACTGAAAAACTGTTTTTT
CASSLTAITEKLFF
>NA|TRBV20-1|TRBJ1-3|TRBD1
TGCAGTGCTAGTTCGACAGGGCGTGAGAACACCATATATTTT
CSASSTGRENTIYF
>NA|TRBV27|TRBJ1-4|NA
TGTGCCAGCAGCCCGGGAGCAACTAATGAAAAACTGTTTTTT
CASSPGATNEKLFF
>NA|TRBV14|TRBJ2-7|NA
TGTGCCAGCAGCCAAGATAGCCCGGGTAGCTCCTACGAGCAGTACTTC
CASSQDSPGSSYEQYF
>NA|TRBV28|TRBJ2-7|TRBD2
TGTGCCAGCAGTTTATCACTAGCGGGGGATCCCTACGAGCAGTACTTC
CASSLSLAGDPYEQYF
>NA|TRBV30|TRBJ2-1|TRBD2
TGTGCCTGGAGTGTACCCTTAGCGGGCGATGAGCAGTTCTTC
CAWSVPLAGDEQFF
>NA|TRBV5-6|TRBJ1-2|NA
TGTGCCAGCAGCTTGTATGGGTTAATCAGGGATGGCTACACCTTC
CASSLYGLIRDGYTF
>once|TRBV5-1|TRBJ2-2|NA
TGCGCCAGCAGCTTGGAACGAGCCGGGGAGCTGTTTTTT
CASSLERAGELFF
>NA|TRBV29-1|TRBJ2-7|TRBD2
TGCAGCGTTTCGACGGGAGGGCCGTACGAGCAGTACTTC
CSVSTGGPYEQYF
>NA|TRBV6-1|TRBJ2-3|NA
TGTGCCAGCAGTGAAATGGTAACTACGCAGTATTTT
CASSEMVTTQYF
>NA|TRBV18|TRBJ2-5|TRBD2
TGTGCCAGCTCAGCGACTAGCGGGACCGAGACCCAGTACTTC
CASSATSGTETQYF
>NA|TRBV2|TRBJ1-3|NA
TGTGCCAGCAGTGAGCTGAGGGGCTCTGGAAACACCATATATTTT
CASSELRGSGNTIYF
>NA|TRBV30|TRBJ1-6|NA
TGTGCCTGGAGTGATCCCAGACGGAATTCACCCCTCCACTTT
CAWSDPRRNSPLHF
>once|TRBV7-9|TRBJ2-2|NA
TGTGCCAGCAGCCAAACGAACACCGGGGAGCTGTTTTTT
CASSQTNTGELFF
>few|TRBV5-1|TRBJ1-5|TRBD1
TGCGCCAGCAGCTTGTACCCCACCGGACAGGGTCGGAGCAATCAGCCCCAGCATTTT
CASSLYPTGQGRSNQPQHF
>NA|TRBV4-3|TRBJ1-5|TRBD1
TGCGCCAGCAGCCAAGGCGGGGGGGACAGTTATCAGCCCCAGCATTTT
CASSQGGGDSYQPQHF
>few|TRBV5-6|TRBJ1-1|NA
TGTGCCAGCAGCTTGCTTTGGGGGCAGGGGAACACTGAAGCTTTCTTT
CASSLLWGQGNTEAFF
>NA|TRBV28|TRBJ2-7|TRBD2
TGTGCCAGCAGCTCCCCTCTAGCGGGCCTTTCCTACGAGCAGTACTTC
CASSSPLAGLSYEQYF